Listed below are T cell receptor beta chains from one sample, sequenced in a study of vaccination and CD4 T cells after COVID-19. TCRdb called the PCR reads again in MiXCR, with one record for every CDR3 protein. The sample yields under 25,000 distinct CDR3 sequences, around 55% seen once. Antigens of these TCRs are unknown. The sequencing input was CD4+ T cells from blood, cultured in vitro. The origin of the receptors is a human donor who had recovered from COVID-19. Each CDR3 is given without its conserved first and last residue.

ASSDSGIGPGETQY,TRBJ2-5,TRBV10-2
ASSNTGTVGGYT,TRBJ1-2,TRBV2
ASSRSGTDTQY,TRBJ2-3,TRBV13
ASGTNGNTIY,TRBJ1-3,TRBV28
ASTRDSPLH,TRBJ1-6,TRBV2
ASSPTVGWPQH,TRBJ1-5,TRBV14
SARIWDRQETQY,TRBJ2-5,TRBV20-1
ASITSGKETQY,TRBJ2-5,TRBV7-9
ASSQFHGGLAGIYNEQF,TRBJ2-1,TRBV4-1
ASSLGVDTGELF,TRBJ2-2,TRBV5-1
ASSLPDRLQY,TRBJ2-5,TRBV11-2
ASQSWGKEREKLF,TRBJ1-4,TRBV28
ASSYAGPTQY,TRBJ2-3,TRBV6-2/TRBV6-3
AWSAYMNTEAF,TRBJ1-1,TRBV30
ATFRDRNTGELF,TRBJ2-2,TRBV10-2
ATSGQGSDEQY,TRBJ2-7,TRBV24-1
ASSLGDRPYQY,TRBJ2-5,TRBV7-9
ASSLGFGNQPQH,TRBJ1-5,TRBV5-1
ASSPLTGYESIQY,TRBJ2-4,TRBV27
ASSLEQGPYEQY,TRBJ2-7,TRBV7-6
ASSPRLAGAYNEQF,TRBJ2-1,TRBV2
ASSGTRKTGELF,TRBJ2-2,TRBV7-9
ASSGGLAGGSKF,TRBJ2-1,TRBV25-1
ASRGLAGTNFYEQY,TRBJ2-7,TRBV27
ASNPGGGSYEQY,TRBJ2-7,TRBV12-3/TRBV12-4
ASSSDLYSGNTIY,TRBJ1-3,TRBV7-8
ASSVLRDTEQF,TRBJ2-1,TRBV6-4
ASSLTADQPQH,TRBJ1-5,TRBV6-1
ASSDGRGTGELF,TRBJ2-2,TRBV25-1
STKTGGNQPQH,TRBJ1-5,TRBV20-1
ASSATRGGNQPQH,TRBJ1-5,TRBV19
ASSPRRTSASYNEQF,TRBJ2-1,TRBV7-3
ASSLSGLHQETQY,TRBJ2-5,TRBV7-3
ASAVTGGYQPQH,TRBJ1-5,TRBV6-2/TRBV6-3
ATSRDGAPSPLH,TRBJ1-6,TRBV15